This is a list of T cell receptor beta chains from one sample in a study of CD8+ T cells in alopecia areata. Repertoires were generated with immunoSEQ multiplex PCR, while TCRdb's copy carries only in-frame clones and drops some. The data show approximately 91,000 clones, around 44% seen once. The sequencing input was CD4+ T cells sorted from blood. These receptors were collected from a human donor with alopecia areata. Both conserved end residues are part of each CDR3. The order of the fields is V gene, clone size, D gene, CDR3 length, J gene, CDR3 DNA, CDR3 protein. D genes are given only for firm matches. Only some rows state a clone size, as once, few, many or a class for expanded clones.

>TRBV15|few|.|15|TRBJ1-2
TGTGCCACCAGCAGAGGAAATCTTCTCAACTATGGCTACACCTTC
CATSRGNLLNYGYTF
>TRBV28|few|.|15|TRBJ2-7
TGTGCCAGCAGTCCCATCTTCGGGACAAGCAACGAGCAGTACTTC
CASSPIFGTSNEQYF
>TRBV30|.|.|14|TRBJ2-3
TGTGCCTGGAGTGTTGGGGGGCTCGCAGATACGCAGTATTTT
CAWSVGGLADTQYF
>TRBV29-1|few|TRBD2|13|TRBJ2-5
TGCAGCGTTTCCCGACTAGCGGAAGAGACCCAGTACTTC
CSVSRLAEETQYF
>TRBV30|.|.|14|TRBJ2-3
TGTGCCTGGAGAACCGAGGAGTCGGGTGATACGCAGTATTTT
CAWRTEESGDTQYF
>TRBV29-1|.|.|15|TRBJ2-7
TGCAGCGTTGGAAGGGTAGGGGGATCATCCTACGAGCAGTACTTC
CSVGRVGGSSYEQYF
>TRBV10-3|few|.|11|TRBJ2-5
TGTGCCATCAGTGATCCGCATCCCCAGTACTTC
CAISDPHPQYF
>TRBV29-1|.|TRBD1|13|TRBJ2-1
TGCAGCGTTGGACAGGGGGCAGGGAATGAGCAGTTCTTC
CSVGQGAGNEQFF
>TRBV29-1|.|.|16|TRBJ2-5
TGCAGCGTTGGGTTCGGGGCGCGGGTAGCACAAGAGACCCAGTACTTC
CSVGFGARVAQETQYF
>TRBV6-5|few|TRBD2|14|TRBJ2-7
TGTGCCAGCAGAAGGGAGCGGGGCTCCTACGAGCAGTACTTC
CASRRERGSYEQYF
>TRBV29-1|few|TRBD1|13|TRBJ2-7
TGCAGCGTTGAAATTGGACAGGGGGAGGCGCAGTACTTC
CSVEIGQGEAQYF
>TRBV30|.|.|15|TRBJ2-6
TGTGCCTGGAGCAGGGGAAGCTCTGGGGCCAACGTCCTGACTTTC
CAWSRGSSGANVLTF
>TRBV19|few|TRBD2|13|TRBJ2-2
TGTGTCAGTAGCGGGAGGAGGACCGGGGAGCTGTTTTTT
CVSSGRRTGELFF
>TRBV6-5|.|TRBD1|14|TRBJ2-7
TGTGCCAGCAGAAAGACAGGGAGCTCCTACGAGCAGTACTTC
CASRKTGSSYEQYF
>TRBV29-1|.|.|14|TRBJ2-5
TGCAGCGTGGGGGGAAGGGCGGCCCAAGAGACCCAGTACTTC
CSVGGRAAQETQYF
>TRBV30|few|.|13|TRBJ1-5
TGTGCCTGGAGTGTCGGTGGTCAGAGGCCCCAGCATTTT
CAWSVGGQRPQHF
>TRBV29-1|.|.|18|TRBJ2-3
TGCAGCGTTCGTAGAGACAGCGGGTCTACTTCTAGCACAGATACGCAGTATTTT
CSVRRDSGSTSSTDTQYF
>TRBV5-1|.|.|14|TRBJ1-5
TGCGCCAGCAGCTTGGGGGGTCGGAATCAGCCCCAGCATTTT
CASSLGGRNQPQHF
>TRBV28|few|TRBD1|15|TRBJ2-7
TGTGCCAGCAGTTTACCAGGACAGGGTTTCTACGAGCAGTACTTC
CASSLPGQGFYEQYF
>TRBV7-8|.|TRBD1|18|TRBJ1-5
TGTGCCAGCAGCTTAGTTGCAGGGGGCACAAGGGGCAATCAGCCCCAGCATTTT
CASSLVAGGTRGNQPQHF
>TRBV11-2|.|.|14|TRBJ2-7
TGTGCCAGCAGCTTAGATCGGGTGGACAACGAGCAGTACTTC
CASSLDRVDNEQYF
>TRBV30|.|.|13|TRBJ2-5
TGTGCCTGCAATAGGGTAGTCCAAGAGACCCAGTACTTC
CACNRVVQETQYF
>TRBV30|few|.|15|TRBJ2-2
TGTGCCTGGAGTGTCGCGGGGCCCACCACCGGGGAGCTGTTTTTT
CAWSVAGPTTGELFF